Listed below are T cell receptor beta chains from one sample, sequenced in a study of post-analysis software for immune sequencing data. MiXCR, applied by TCRdb to the PCR reads, yields one record per CDR3 protein. Found here are hundreds of thousands of distinct CDR3 sequences, approximately 30% of them singletons; the top ten hold more than 0.55%. Sample: blood. The origin of the receptors is a girl aged 10 to 17 with multiple sclerosis. The CDR3 runs from the conserved cysteine through the conserved F or W. Expanded clones get a size class; other rows say once, few or many, or leave the size out.

CSARVVTFADTQYF | . | TRBV20-1
CSHSSTSDAQYF | . | TRBV29-1
CASSYSLSRGNEQFF | few | TRBV6-2/TRBV6-3
CASSYAGGPSSPLHF | . | TRBV6-6
CAGSRDTLAKNIQYF | . | TRBV25-1
CSANRNREPNTEAFF | few | TRBV20-1
CASSLQSGELGANVLTF | . | TRBV28
CASRTTTQAYQETQYF | few | TRBV11-2
CASQKQGSTNEKLFF | . | TRBV7-2
CASSLYQGGGGSYNEQFF | . | TRBV7-9
CASSGWDLTGASSYNSPLHF | . | TRBV25-1
CASSADRGFQETQYF | . | TRBV19
CASSLDPPSVYGYTF | . | TRBV5-1
CASSYPTAGVTLLGTEAFF | . | TRBV6-2/TRBV6-3
CSARDETGFGYTF | . | TRBV20-1
CASSPGSGEGEKLFF | . | TRBV12-3/TRBV12-4
CASNRAGIYNEQFF | . | TRBV25-1
CASSQELDFTGTQYF | . | TRBV4-1
CSARDRGGETQYF | many | TRBV20-1
CASSAGLDRIWETQYF | . | TRBV6-1
CASSHATETQYF | . | TRBV7-2
CASSLGRRVSTDTQYF | . | TRBV5-6
CASRRGGGAPNTQYF | . | TRBV6-5
CASSLDDTQYF | many | TRBV5-1
CSEWEDTEAFF | . | TRBV29-1
CASSQQPGGPGYEQYF | . | TRBV3-1
CASDRHPDTQYF | . | TRBV7-2
CASILGGVYNSPLHF | . | TRBV5-6
CASRRTGWTEAFF | . | TRBV12-3/TRBV12-4
CASTPRLADEQFF | . | TRBV27
CASSLEYSRQETQYF | . | TRBV13
CASSLLGGQYF | . | TRBV7-2
CASRRDRVIAEAFF | few | TRBV12-3/TRBV12-4
CASSQGGGGTNEKLFF | . | TRBV4-3
CASSPRGAGYGYTF | few | TRBV6-1
CASSLEPGGGNSPLHF | many | TRBV5-1
CATGPGDTQYF | . | TRBV24-1
CSANGYNEQFF | few | TRBV20-1
CASGEDRAPHYGYTF | few | TRBV28
CASSSGWRGGLSEQFF | . | TRBV27
CASRSDRGGPEAFF | . | TRBV5-1
CSVELATSGTDTQYF | many | TRBV29-1
CASSPGGVGSPLHF | . | TRBV7-9
CASSVGGGPRDNEQFF | few | TRBV9
CASSYGAGSYNEQFF | . | TRBV6-2/TRBV6-3
CSADSGQETQYF | many | TRBV20-1
CATGQGARGANVLTF | few | TRBV13
CASSQDKNPSGGANVLTF | . | TRBV4-1
CSARDLGGSSQETQYF | . | TRBV20-1
CASSMLPGHLMNYGYTF | . | TRBV5-6
CASRETGGVYGYTF | . | TRBV25-1
CAITGLAGGPVNEQFF | few | TRBV10-3
CASSEKVGPAYGYTF | . | TRBV2
CASSTYRAPGAGELFF | few | TRBV9